This T cell receptor beta chain came from a study of T cell responses to AZD1222 COVID-19 vaccine (TCRdb year 2021). As for the study more broadly: AZD1222 recipients given second doses at about 4 weeks or at about 12 weeks were pooled, since spike-specific TCR depth and breadth were not found to differ between the two schedules. TCR sequencing covered roughly 230 trial participants: 200 to 220 given two doses of AZD1222 and approximately 26 given two doses of MenACWY control vaccine. Trial participants were enrolled by age into subgroups of 18-55, 56-69 and 70-plus years, and around 150, 28 and 57 TCR-sequenced participants, respectively, were included in these subgroups.

The CDR3 regions of human TCRbeta chains were analyzed by immunosequencing. Per the authors' processing: TCRs in the repertoires were compared against a reference library of SARS-CoV-2-specific TCRs that had been generated with the MIRA antigen-specificity platform. Breadth was defined as the fraction of unique TCRs that were SARS-CoV-2-associated, and depth was defined as the fraction of total T cells that were SARS-CoV-2-associated. Using the MIRA data, each spike-specific TCR was mapped to the spike region that the TCR reacts to and placed in a CD4 or CD8 class. Log10-transformed breadth and depth values were compared by one-way ANOVA with Sidak's multiple comparisons tests. The clones in this table, taken by TCRdb from immuneACCESS, are in-frame only. Not every clone is retained; where verified, under half of the shortfall comes from an unresolved V gene, and the cause of the rest is unknown. Clonal size and the V and J genes are those of that table, whereas D and trimming came from the DNA. A total of approximately 70,000 clones appear in this sample, about nine tenths of them only once. About 2.5% of the sample comes from the top ten.

Taken from the germline V gene, the CDR1 and CDR2 loops are SNHLY and FYNNEI. The germline ends are 10 bases apart after V is trimmed by 6 bases and J by 2 bases. Inclusive of the bounding cysteine and phenylalanine, the CDR3 is 13 residues long. Only the CDR3 DNA stays, 39 bases, in frame from base 1. Study-wide findings and limitations: No day 14 peak-response samples were available, so repertoires were characterized only after the peak T cell response. Participants were mostly white British, with more females than males. The authors suggested clonal diversity may have been underestimated. CD4 TCRs associated with the vaccine covered the entire spike protein, and the dominant responses were in regions 160-218 and 743-854. Spike-specific TCR breadth and depth rose significantly after two AZD1222 doses compared with day 0 and with MenACWY recipients. In the small 56-69-year group, the increase in depth fell short of significance, most likely because of low power. Epitopes outside the regions mutated in the B.1.351 and B.1.1.7 variants were reportedly recognized by nearly half of the unique spike-specific TCRs. Conclusions about previously exposed vaccinees are limited because only six or seven AZD1222 recipients were SARS-CoV-2 seropositive at baseline.

Per the publication, the time point label means: baseline before first vaccination. Samples from vaccinated people were obtained from the UK trials COV001 and COV002, which included a single-blind randomized controlled phase 2/3 trial of AZD1222 (ChAdOx1 nCoV-19) in healthy adults. For TCRbeta chain sequencing, PBMC samples from trial participants were taken at day 0 and at day 28 after the second dose. A word on this clone: The antigen it binds to is not known. Base-call qualities are not available, and no considerably larger clone is one nucleotide away.

This TCR derives from an adult in good health. This material consisted of peripheral blood, taken on day 0 of AZD1222 vaccination. The chain uses TRBV2 and TRBJ1-1, with no D gene named confidently. The nucleotide sequence reads as follows: TGTGCCAGCAGATTACAGCATAACACTGAAGCTTTCTTT. Its translation reads: CASRLQHNTEAFF.